Listed below are T cell receptor beta chains from one sample, sequenced in a study of blood T cell repertoires in COVID-19. TCRdb keeps only in-frame clones here, not all; method: immunoSEQ multiplex PCR. The data contain 300,000 to 450,000 clones, around 84% of them singletons. Source material: peripheral blood. Receptor source: a human donor with acute or convalescent COVID-19. The donor label of this sample is uncertain. The conserved cysteine and the conserved F or W are not part of the CDR3 here. Each record gives: D gene, clone size, J gene, V gene, CDR3 protein. The D gene is left open where the match is weak. For some rows the clone size is stated as once, few or many, or as a class when expanded; others skip it.

>TRBD1|-|TRBJ1-1|TRBV4-2
ASSRTGVDSVAF
>-|-|TRBJ1-2|TRBV6-5
ASSDTTGGYT
>-|-|TRBJ1-1|TRBV18
ASSRETAYMNTEAF
>TRBD1|-|TRBJ2-5|TRBV24-1
ATSDLKQGARETQY
>TRBD1|-|TRBJ1-1|TRBV5-1
ASSFVRGQGTEAF
>TRBD1|-|TRBJ1-5|TRBV18
ASSRRQGGHQPQH
>-|-|TRBJ2-2|TRBV9
ASSVVGHPRELF
>-|-|TRBJ1-6|TRBV7-2
ASSLHRTPQDPLH
>TRBD2|-|TRBJ2-1|TRBV5-1
ASSSGTSGGALYNEQF
>TRBD1|-|TRBJ1-2|TRBV5-5
ASSSGQGPNYGYT
>TRBD1|-|TRBJ2-1|TRBV7-9
ASSRGQGHYNEQF
>TRBD2|-|TRBJ2-7|TRBV14
ASSLVSGTSSNEQY
>-|-|TRBJ1-5|TRBV7-9
ASSSGLVNNQPQH
>TRBD1|-|TRBJ1-1|TRBV18
ASSPDRASEAF
>TRBD1|few|TRBJ1-5|TRBV30
AWSGTGGSNQPQH
>TRBD1|-|TRBJ2-7|TRBV7-9
ASSENRGMGSYEQY
>-|-|TRBJ2-3|TRBV3-1/TRBV3-2
ASSSDIPGLDTQY
>-|-|TRBJ2-3|TRBV30
AWIGASTDTQY
>TRBD2|-|TRBJ2-1|TRBV6-5
ASSIAGGAGGQF
>-|-|TRBJ2-2|TRBV19
ATSVRTSTGELF
>-|-|TRBJ2-1|TRBV4-2
ASSQEGSGRAEYNEQF
>-|-|TRBJ1-5|TRBV7-5
VRRAGGCNQPQH
>-|once|TRBJ1-2|TRBV30
AWSGGFGYT
>-|-|TRBJ1-1|TRBV10-1
ASSEIRGRNTEAF
>TRBD2|-|TRBJ2-1|TRBV5-1
ASGLTSGSYNEQF
>TRBD2|few|TRBJ2-1|TRBV3-1/TRBV3-2
ASSRASGTGRYNEQF
>-|-|TRBJ1-1|TRBV24-1
ATSDSRESTEAF
>-|few|TRBJ1-5|TRBV6-5
ASSRQGYNQPQH
>TRBD2|-|TRBJ2-3|TRBV5-4
ASSSRGAGVIGTDTQY
>TRBD1|-|TRBJ2-7|TRBV7-2
ASSLAGGGYEQY
>-|-|TRBJ2-1|TRBV11-2
ATQQGTSYEQF
>TRBD1|once|TRBJ2-7|TRBV4-1
ASSQPRDRANSYEQY
>-|-|TRBJ2-1|TRBV3-1/TRBV3-2
ASSQGVVAGNEQF
>TRBD1|-|TRBJ1-1|TRBV12-5
ASGFTGGTEAF
>-|-|TRBJ2-1|TRBV21-1
ASSKRTSLAGAQPQF
>-|-|TRBJ1-1|TRBV29-1
SVDALSTEAF
>-|-|TRBJ2-3|TRBV2
ASKQVNSGSDTQY
>TRBD1|-|TRBJ1-1|TRBV27
ASRQGAGEAF
>TRBD2|-|TRBJ2-1|TRBV9
ASSVVGGRNEQF
>-|few|TRBJ1-5|TRBV15
ATSQGTSNQPQH
>TRBD2|-|TRBJ2-7|TRBV27
ASSLVSGSSYEQY
>-|-|TRBJ2-3|TRBV3-1/TRBV3-2
ASSQGRRGSGRNTQY